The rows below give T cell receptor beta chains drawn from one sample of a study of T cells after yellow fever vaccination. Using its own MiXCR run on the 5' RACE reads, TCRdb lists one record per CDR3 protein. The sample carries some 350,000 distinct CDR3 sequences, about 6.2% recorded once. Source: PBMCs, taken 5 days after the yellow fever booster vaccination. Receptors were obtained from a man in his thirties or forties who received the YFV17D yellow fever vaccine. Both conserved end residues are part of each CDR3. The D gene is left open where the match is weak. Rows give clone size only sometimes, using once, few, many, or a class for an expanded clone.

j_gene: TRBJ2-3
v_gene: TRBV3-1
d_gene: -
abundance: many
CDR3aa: CASSLKGATDTQYF
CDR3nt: TGTGCCAGCAGCCTCAAAGGAGCGACAGATACGCAGTATTTT

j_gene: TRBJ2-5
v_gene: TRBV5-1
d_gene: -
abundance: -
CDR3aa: CASSGAVQETQYF
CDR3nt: TGCGCCAGCAGCGGGGCGGTACAAGAGACCCAGTACTTC

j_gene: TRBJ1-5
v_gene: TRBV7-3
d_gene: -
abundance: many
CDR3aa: CASSSTGTDYYQPQHF
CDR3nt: TGTGCCAGCAGCTCAACCGGGACTGATTACTATCAGCCCCAGCATTTT

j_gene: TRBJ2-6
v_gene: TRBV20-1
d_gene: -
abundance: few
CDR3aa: CSARPQSGANVLTF
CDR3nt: TGCAGTGCTAGACCTCAGTCTGGGGCCAACGTCCTGACTTTC

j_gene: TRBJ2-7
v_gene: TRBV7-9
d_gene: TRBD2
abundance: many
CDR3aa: CASSWRTSGSFNEQYF
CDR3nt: TGTGCCAGCAGCTGGAGGACTAGCGGGAGTTTCAACGAGCAGTACTTC

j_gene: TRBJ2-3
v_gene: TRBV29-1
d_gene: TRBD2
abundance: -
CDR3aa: CSVEISGGPLTDTQYF
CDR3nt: TGCAGCGTTGAAATCTCGGGAGGGCCCCTCACAGATACGCAGTATTTT

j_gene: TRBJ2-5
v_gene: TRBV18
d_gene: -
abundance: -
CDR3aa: CASSPLGVGLETQYF
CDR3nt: TGTGCCAGCTCACCACTCGGGGTCGGGTTAGAGACCCAGTACTTC

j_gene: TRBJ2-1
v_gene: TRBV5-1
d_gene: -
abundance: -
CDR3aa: CASSAVWVSDNEQFF
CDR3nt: TGCGCCAGCAGCGCCGTTTGGGTGAGCGACAATGAGCAGTTCTTC

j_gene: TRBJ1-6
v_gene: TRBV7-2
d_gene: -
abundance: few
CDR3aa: CASSPQGGPTPLHF
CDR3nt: TGTGCCAGCAGCCCTCAGGGAGGACCTACACCCCTCCACTTT

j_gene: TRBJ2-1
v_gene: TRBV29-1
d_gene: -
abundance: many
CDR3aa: CSVLGGSSYNEQFF
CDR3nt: TGCAGCGTTCTCGGAGGGAGCTCCTACAATGAGCAGTTCTTC

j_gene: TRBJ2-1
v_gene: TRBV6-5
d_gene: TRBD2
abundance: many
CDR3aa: CASSYAGGPNEQFF
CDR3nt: TGTGCCAGCAGTTATGCGGGAGGGCCCAATGAGCAGTTCTTC

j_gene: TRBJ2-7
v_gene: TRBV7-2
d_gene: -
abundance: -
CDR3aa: CASSLEGPPYEQYF
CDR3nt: TGTGCCAGCAGCTTAGAGGGTCCCCCCTACGAGCAGTACTTC

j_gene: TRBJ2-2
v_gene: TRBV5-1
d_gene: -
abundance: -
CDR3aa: CASRDGGAGTGEQFF
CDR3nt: TGCGCCAGCAGGGACGGAGGGGCGGGCACCGGGGAGCAGTTTTTT

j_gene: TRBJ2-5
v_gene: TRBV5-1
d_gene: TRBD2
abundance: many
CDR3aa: CASSQGLVFSETQYF
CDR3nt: TGCGCCAGCAGTCAAGGACTAGTCTTCTCCGAGACCCAGTACTTC

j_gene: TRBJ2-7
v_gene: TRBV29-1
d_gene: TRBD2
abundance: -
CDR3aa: CSVLGVSGRDNEQYF
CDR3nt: TGCAGCGTGTTGGGCGTCAGCGGGAGGGACAACGAGCAGTACTTC

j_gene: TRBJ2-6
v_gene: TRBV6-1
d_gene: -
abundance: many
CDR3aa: CASHQVGTTSGANVLTF
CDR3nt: TGTGCCAGCCACCAAGTCGGCACCACCTCTGGGGCCAACGTCCTGACTTTC

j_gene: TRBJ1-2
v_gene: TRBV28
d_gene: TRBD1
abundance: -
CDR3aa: CASSALDRGVYGYTF
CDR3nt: TGTGCCAGCAGTGCCTTGGACAGGGGCGTCTATGGCTACACCTTC

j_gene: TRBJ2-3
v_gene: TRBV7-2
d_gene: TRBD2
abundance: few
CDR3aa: CASSLGGLAGGQDTQYF
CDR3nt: TGTGCCAGCAGCTTAGGGGGACTAGCGGGAGGGCAAGATACGCAGTATTTT

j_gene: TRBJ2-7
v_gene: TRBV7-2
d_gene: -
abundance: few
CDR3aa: CASSLFAEYEQYF
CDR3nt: TGTGCCAGCAGCTTATTTGCTGAATACGAGCAGTACTTC

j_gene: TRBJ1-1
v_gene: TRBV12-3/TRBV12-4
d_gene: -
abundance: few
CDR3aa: CASTLTGNTEAFF
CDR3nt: TGTGCCAGCACCCTTACAGGGAACACTGAAGCTTTCTTT

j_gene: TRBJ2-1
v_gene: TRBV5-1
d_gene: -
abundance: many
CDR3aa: CASSEGSSYNEQFF
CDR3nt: TGCGCCAGCAGCGAGGGAAGCTCCTACAATGAGCAGTTCTTC

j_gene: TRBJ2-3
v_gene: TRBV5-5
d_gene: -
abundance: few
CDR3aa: CASSLVGGQLSTDTQYF
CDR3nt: TGTGCCAGCAGCTTGGTAGGAGGGCAGCTGAGCACAGATACGCAGTATTTT

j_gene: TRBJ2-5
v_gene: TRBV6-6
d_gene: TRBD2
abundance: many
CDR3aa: CASRSDSGFQYF
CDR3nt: TGTGCCAGCAGGTCCGATAGCGGGTTCCAGTACTTC

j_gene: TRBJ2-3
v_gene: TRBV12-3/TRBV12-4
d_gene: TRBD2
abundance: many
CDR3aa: CASSLLAGFTDTQYF
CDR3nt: TGTGCCAGCAGTTTACTAGCGGGGTTCACAGATACGCAGTATTTT

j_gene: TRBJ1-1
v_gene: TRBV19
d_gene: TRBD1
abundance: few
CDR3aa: CADRAGENTEAFF
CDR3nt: TGTGCCGACAGGGCAGGAGAGAACACTGAAGCTTTCTTT

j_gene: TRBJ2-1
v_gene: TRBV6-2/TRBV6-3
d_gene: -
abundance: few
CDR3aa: CAKTGEQFF
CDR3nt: TGTGCCAAGACGGGTGAGCAGTTCTTC

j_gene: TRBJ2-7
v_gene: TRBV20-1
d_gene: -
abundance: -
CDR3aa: CSGVGSLWSSYEQYF
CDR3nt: TGCAGTGGAGTTGGGAGCCTGTGGAGCTCCTACGAGCAGTACTTC

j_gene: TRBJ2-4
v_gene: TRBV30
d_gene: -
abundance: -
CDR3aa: CASTVLAKNIQYF
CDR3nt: TGTGCCTCGACAGTTCTAGCCAAAAACATTCAGTACTTC

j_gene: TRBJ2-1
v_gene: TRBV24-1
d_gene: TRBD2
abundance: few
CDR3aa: CATQRENEQFF
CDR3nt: TGTGCCACCCAGCGGGAGAATGAGCAGTTCTTC

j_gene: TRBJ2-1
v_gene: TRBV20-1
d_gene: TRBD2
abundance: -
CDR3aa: CSARDSGRANEQFF
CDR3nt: TGCAGTGCTAGAGATAGCGGGAGAGCGAATGAGCAGTTCTTC

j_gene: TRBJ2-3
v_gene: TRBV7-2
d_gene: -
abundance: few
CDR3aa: CASSPYSADTQYF
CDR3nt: TGTGCCAGCAGCCCTTATTCCGCAGATACGCAGTATTTT

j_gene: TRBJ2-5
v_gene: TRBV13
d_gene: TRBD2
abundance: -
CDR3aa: CASSPVAGPAETQYF
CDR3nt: TGTGCCAGCAGCCCCGTAGCGGGACCTGCGGAGACCCAGTACTTC

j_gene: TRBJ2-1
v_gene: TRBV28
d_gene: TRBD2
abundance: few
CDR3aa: CASSSPSGTSGSNEQFF
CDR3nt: TGTGCCAGCAGTAGCCCCTCCGGGACTAGCGGGAGTAATGAGCAGTTCTTC

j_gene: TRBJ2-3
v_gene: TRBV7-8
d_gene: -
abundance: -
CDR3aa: CASSSRPVGNTDTQYF
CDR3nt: TGTGCCAGCAGCTCCCGCCCCGTCGGCAACACAGATACGCAGTATTTT

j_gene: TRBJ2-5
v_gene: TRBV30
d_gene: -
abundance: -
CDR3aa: CAGRRPNEETQYF
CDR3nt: TGTGCCGGGAGAAGACCTAACGAAGAGACCCAGTACTTC

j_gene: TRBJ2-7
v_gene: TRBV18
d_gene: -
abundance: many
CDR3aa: CASSPSRAGSYEQYF
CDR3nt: TGTGCCAGCTCACCAAGTAGGGCGGGCTCCTACGAGCAGTACTTC

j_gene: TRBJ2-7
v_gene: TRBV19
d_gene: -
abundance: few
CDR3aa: CATTGRSSYEQYF
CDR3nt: TGTGCCACCACGGGACGGTCCTCCTACGAGCAGTACTTC

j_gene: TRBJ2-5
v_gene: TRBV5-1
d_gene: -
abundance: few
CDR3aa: CASSTAMETQYF
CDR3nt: TGCGCCAGCAGCACCGCTATGGAGACCCAGTACTTC

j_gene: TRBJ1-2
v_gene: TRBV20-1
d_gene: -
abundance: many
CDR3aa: CSARDPRNYGYTF
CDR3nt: TGCAGTGCTAGAGATCCCAGGAACTATGGCTACACCTTC

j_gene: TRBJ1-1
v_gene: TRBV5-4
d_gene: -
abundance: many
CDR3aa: CASSLEREAFF
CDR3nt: TGTGCCAGCAGCTTAGAGAGGGAAGCTTTCTTT

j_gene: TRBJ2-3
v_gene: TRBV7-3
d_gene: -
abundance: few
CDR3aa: CASSGGSATDTQYF
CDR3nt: TGTGCCAGCAGCGGCGGTTCGGCCACAGATACGCAGTATTTT

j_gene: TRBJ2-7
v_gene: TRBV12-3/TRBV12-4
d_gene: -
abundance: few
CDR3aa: CASHRRGRETYEQYF
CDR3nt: TGTGCTTCCCATCGGAGGGGGCGCGAAACCTACGAGCAGTACTTC

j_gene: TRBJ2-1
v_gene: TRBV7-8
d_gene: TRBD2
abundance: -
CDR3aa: CASSLASLAGGNEQFF
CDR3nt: TGTGCCAGCAGCTTAGCGAGTCTGGCGGGAGGCAATGAGCAGTTCTTC

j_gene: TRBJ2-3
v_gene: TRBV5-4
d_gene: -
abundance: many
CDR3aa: CASTGGNTDTQYF
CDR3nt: TGTGCCAGCACAGGCGGAAACACAGATACGCAGTATTTT

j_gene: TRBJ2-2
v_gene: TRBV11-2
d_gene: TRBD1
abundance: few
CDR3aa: CASSPTGVNTGELFF
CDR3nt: TGTGCCAGCAGCCCGACAGGGGTGAACACCGGGGAGCTGTTTTTT